The rows below give T cell receptor beta chains drawn from one sample of a study of CD8 T cells in Susac syndrome. In TCRdb, the immunoSEQ multiplex PCR reads were re-called with MiXCR into one record per CDR3 protein. This sample has more than 150,000 distinct CDR3 sequences, with approximately 94% found just once. What was sequenced was CD8+ T cells from PBMCs. The receptors stem from a human donor with multiple sclerosis. CDR3s include the opening cysteine and the closing phenylalanine or tryptophan. The order of the fields is CDR3 protein, CDR3 DNA, D gene, J gene, clone size, V gene. A D gene is named only where the DNA matches it firmly. A clone size is listed for some rows: how often the clone was seen (once, few, many), or a class if it is expanded.

cdr3_aa: CASSEITSGAYGYTF
cdr3_nt: TGTGCCAGCAGTGAAATAACAAGCGGGGCCTATGGCTACACCTTC
d_call: .
j_call: TRBJ1-2
clone_size: .
v_call: TRBV2

cdr3_aa: CSPGLAGQDTQYF
cdr3_nt: TGCAGTCCGGGACTAGCGGGCCAGGATACGCAGTATTTT
d_call: TRBD2
j_call: TRBJ2-3
clone_size: .
v_call: TRBV20-1

cdr3_aa: CSARDRRGRYTGELFF
cdr3_nt: TGCAGTGCTAGAGATAGAAGGGGGCGGTACACCGGGGAGCTGTTTTTT
d_call: TRBD1
j_call: TRBJ2-2
clone_size: .
v_call: TRBV20-1

cdr3_aa: CASSSGGVAPYEQYF
cdr3_nt: TGTGCCAGCAGCTCGGGGGGTGTGGCCCCCTACGAGCAGTACTTC
d_call: TRBD2
j_call: TRBJ2-7
clone_size: .
v_call: TRBV13

cdr3_aa: CASSLGGPPYNEQFF
cdr3_nt: TGTGCCAGCAGCTTGGGGGGGCCCCCGTACAATGAGCAGTTCTTC
d_call: .
j_call: TRBJ2-1
clone_size: few
v_call: TRBV7-6

cdr3_aa: CGTGHSGNTIYF
cdr3_nt: TGCGGTACAGGGCACTCTGGAAACACCATATATTTT
d_call: .
j_call: TRBJ1-3
clone_size: .
v_call: TRBV6-6

cdr3_aa: CSAHRRGVSSYEQYF
cdr3_nt: TGCAGTGCCCACCGGCGGGGGGTGAGCTCCTACGAGCAGTACTTC
d_call: TRBD2
j_call: TRBJ2-7
clone_size: .
v_call: TRBV20-1

cdr3_aa: CATSRLTGDEQFF
cdr3_nt: TGTGCCACCAGCAGGCTGACAGGGGATGAGCAGTTCTTC
d_call: TRBD1
j_call: TRBJ2-1
clone_size: .
v_call: TRBV15

cdr3_aa: CASSPQGLAYTDTQYF
cdr3_nt: TGTGCCAGCAGCCCCCAGGGACTAGCCTACACAGATACGCAGTATTTT
d_call: TRBD2
j_call: TRBJ2-3
clone_size: .
v_call: TRBV9

cdr3_aa: CASSATSLGRETQYF
cdr3_nt: TGTGCCAGCAGCGCAACATCGCTGGGTAGGGAGACCCAGTACTTC
d_call: .
j_call: TRBJ2-5
clone_size: .
v_call: TRBV9

cdr3_aa: CASSQFGRTSPADTQYF
cdr3_nt: TGTGCCAGCAGCCAGTTTGGCAGGACTAGCCCCGCAGATACGCAGTATTTT
d_call: TRBD2
j_call: TRBJ2-3
clone_size: .
v_call: TRBV3-1

cdr3_aa: CASSLGQRGYTF
cdr3_nt: TGTGCCAGCAGCTTAGGCCAGAGAGGCTACACCTTC
d_call: .
j_call: TRBJ1-2
clone_size: .
v_call: TRBV7-9

cdr3_aa: CAWGDAGSTDTQYF
cdr3_nt: TGTGCCTGGGGAGACGCGGGGAGCACAGATACGCAGTATTTT
d_call: .
j_call: TRBJ2-3
clone_size: .
v_call: TRBV30

cdr3_aa: CASSRSTGGAGYEQYF
cdr3_nt: TGCGCCAGCAGCCGCTCTACAGGGGGCGCAGGCTACGAGCAGTACTTC
d_call: TRBD1
j_call: TRBJ2-7
clone_size: .
v_call: TRBV4-1

cdr3_aa: CASSQHGGTEAFF
cdr3_nt: TGCGCCAGCAGCCAGCACGGTGGCACTGAAGCTTTCTTT
d_call: .
j_call: TRBJ1-1
clone_size: .
v_call: TRBV4-1

cdr3_aa: CASSLGKSYNEQFF
cdr3_nt: TGTGCCAGCAGCTTAGGGAAATCCTACAATGAGCAGTTCTTC
d_call: .
j_call: TRBJ2-1
clone_size: once
v_call: TRBV7-2

cdr3_aa: CAWSVQSHWREKGEAFF
cdr3_nt: TGTGCCTGGAGTGTACAGTCACACTGGAGGGAAAAAGGTGAAGCTTTCTTT
d_call: .
j_call: TRBJ1-1
clone_size: .
v_call: TRBV30

cdr3_aa: CASSQEQPYEQYF
cdr3_nt: TGTGCCAGCAGCCAAGAACAGCCCTACGAGCAGTACTTC
d_call: .
j_call: TRBJ2-7
clone_size: .
v_call: TRBV3-1

cdr3_aa: CASSPPRGVEDKNIQYF
cdr3_nt: TGTGCCAGCTCACCACCGAGGGGCGTTGAAGACAAAAACATTCAGTACTTC
d_call: .
j_call: TRBJ2-4
clone_size: .
v_call: TRBV18

cdr3_aa: CASSGDRSSQETQYF
cdr3_nt: TGTGCCAGCAGTGGGGACAGGTCGTCCCAAGAGACCCAGTACTTC
d_call: TRBD1
j_call: TRBJ2-5
clone_size: .
v_call: TRBV25-1

cdr3_aa: CASSEVVLVRRDGYTF
cdr3_nt: TGTGCCAGCAGTGAAGTAGTCCTCGTAAGGAGGGATGGCTACACCTTC
d_call: .
j_call: TRBJ1-2
clone_size: .
v_call: TRBV2

cdr3_aa: CARGLSGVRGGYTF
cdr3_nt: TGCGCCAGAGGTCTTTCGGGGGTCCGGGGTGGCTACACCTTC
d_call: .
j_call: TRBJ1-2
clone_size: .
v_call: TRBV23-1

cdr3_aa: CASSIIGNSPLHF
cdr3_nt: TGTGCCAGTAGTATAATCGGTAATTCACCCCTCCACTTT
d_call: .
j_call: TRBJ1-6
clone_size: .
v_call: TRBV19

cdr3_aa: CAGAGTGGTSGEQYF
cdr3_nt: TGTGCCGGAGCCGGGACAGGGGGCACCTCGGGGGAGCAGTACTTC
d_call: TRBD1
j_call: TRBJ2-7
clone_size: .
v_call: TRBV7-9

cdr3_aa: CAWSGFKGPAAEAFF
cdr3_nt: TGTGCCTGGAGTGGATTTAAAGGGCCTGCGGCTGAAGCTTTCTTT
d_call: .
j_call: TRBJ1-1
clone_size: .
v_call: TRBV30

cdr3_aa: CASSLGLSGEAFF
cdr3_nt: TGTGCCAGCAGCCTAGGACTCAGCGGTGAAGCTTTCTTT
d_call: .
j_call: TRBJ1-1
clone_size: .
v_call: TRBV12-3/TRBV12-4

cdr3_aa: CSVEGEGGITEAFF
cdr3_nt: TGCAGCGTTGAAGGAGAGGGAGGGATCACTGAAGCTTTCTTT
d_call: .
j_call: TRBJ1-1
clone_size: .
v_call: TRBV29-1

cdr3_aa: CASRVGGTEAFF
cdr3_nt: TGTGCCAGCAGGGTCGGGGGTACTGAAGCTTTCTTT
d_call: .
j_call: TRBJ1-1
clone_size: .
v_call: TRBV27

cdr3_aa: CAWNGATEAFF
cdr3_nt: TGTGCCTGGAATGGGGCCACTGAAGCTTTCTTT
d_call: .
j_call: TRBJ1-1
clone_size: .
v_call: TRBV30

cdr3_aa: CASSHRVRYTGELFF
cdr3_nt: TGTGCCAGCAGTCACAGGGTTCGGTACACCGGGGAGCTGTTTTTT
d_call: .
j_call: TRBJ2-2
clone_size: once
v_call: TRBV5-6

cdr3_aa: CASSSDRNTEAFF
cdr3_nt: TGTGCCAGCAGTTCTGACAGGAACACTGAAGCTTTCTTT
d_call: .
j_call: TRBJ1-1
clone_size: .
v_call: TRBV13

cdr3_aa: CASSAPSSGGNQETLYF
cdr3_nt: TGTGCCAGCAGCGCTCCCTCTAGCGGGGGGAACCAAGAGACCCTGTACTTC
d_call: TRBD2
j_call: TRBJ2-5
clone_size: .
v_call: TRBV7-6

cdr3_aa: CATSSDLPRGDNEQFF
cdr3_nt: TGTGCCACCAGCAGCGACCTCCCCCGGGGGGACAATGAGCAGTTCTTC
d_call: TRBD2
j_call: TRBJ2-1
clone_size: .
v_call: TRBV15

cdr3_aa: CASRDRGANEKLFF
cdr3_nt: TGCGCCAGCAGGGACAGGGGTGCTAATGAAAAACTGTTTTTT
d_call: TRBD1
j_call: TRBJ1-4
clone_size: .
v_call: TRBV10-2

cdr3_aa: CAWRVFRGTEAFF
cdr3_nt: TGTGCCTGGAGGGTTTTCAGGGGTACTGAAGCTTTCTTT
d_call: .
j_call: TRBJ1-1
clone_size: .
v_call: TRBV30

cdr3_aa: CASSVDGTNEQFF
cdr3_nt: TGTGCCAGCAGCGTAGATGGGACGAATGAGCAGTTCTTC
d_call: .
j_call: TRBJ2-1
clone_size: .
v_call: TRBV9

cdr3_aa: CASSGSGGADEQFF
cdr3_nt: TGTGCCAGCAGTGGCTCGGGGGGGGCCGATGAGCAGTTCTTC
d_call: TRBD2
j_call: TRBJ2-1
clone_size: once
v_call: TRBV6-4

cdr3_aa: CASSIQRQGPRDEQYF
cdr3_nt: TGTGCCAGCAGCATCCAAAGACAGGGACCTCGGGACGAGCAGTACTTC
d_call: TRBD1
j_call: TRBJ2-7
clone_size: .
v_call: TRBV13

cdr3_aa: CASSYREGPYGYTF
cdr3_nt: TGTGCCAGCAGTTACCGGGAGGGCCCCTATGGCTACACCTTC
d_call: .
j_call: TRBJ1-2
clone_size: .
v_call: TRBV6-5

cdr3_aa: CASSGRGNGYTF
cdr3_nt: TGTGCCAGCAGTGGCAGGGGAAATGGCTACACCTTC
d_call: .
j_call: TRBJ1-2
clone_size: .
v_call: TRBV27

cdr3_aa: CATSSRAGSF
cdr3_nt: TGTGCCACCAGCAGTCGAGCTGGCTCCTTC
d_call: .
j_call: TRBJ1-2
clone_size: .
v_call: TRBV15

cdr3_aa: CASAHPYNEQFF
cdr3_nt: TGTGCCAGCGCCCACCCTTACAATGAGCAGTTCTTC
d_call: .
j_call: TRBJ2-1
clone_size: .
v_call: TRBV27

cdr3_aa: CASSPSPGGETQYF
cdr3_nt: TGTGCCAGCAGCCCGAGCCCCGGCGGGGAGACCCAGTACTTC
d_call: .
j_call: TRBJ2-5
clone_size: .
v_call: TRBV12-3/TRBV12-4

cdr3_aa: CASSLGKKPEQYF
cdr3_nt: TGTGCCAGCAGCTTAGGAAAGAAGCCCGAGCAGTACTTC
d_call: .
j_call: TRBJ2-7
clone_size: once
v_call: TRBV7-2

cdr3_aa: CASRGSEQYF
cdr3_nt: TGTGCCAGCAGGGGTTCGGAGCAGTACTTC
d_call: .
j_call: TRBJ2-7
clone_size: .
v_call: TRBV2

cdr3_aa: CSARVPHSTDTQYF
cdr3_nt: TGCAGTGCTAGAGTACCACACAGCACAGATACGCAGTATTTT
d_call: .
j_call: TRBJ2-3
clone_size: .
v_call: TRBV20-1

cdr3_aa: CASSQVATSALTDTQYF
cdr3_nt: TGTGCCAGCAGCCAAGTCGCGACTAGCGCCCTCACAGATACGCAGTATTTT
d_call: TRBD2
j_call: TRBJ2-3
clone_size: .
v_call: TRBV14

cdr3_aa: CASSSGELTNYGYTF
cdr3_nt: TGTGCCAGCAGTTCAGGGGAGCTAACGAACTATGGCTACACCTTC
d_call: .
j_call: TRBJ1-2
clone_size: .
v_call: TRBV28

cdr3_aa: CSARDRKLTGASYEQYF
cdr3_nt: TGCAGTGCTAGAGATCGCAAATTGACAGGGGCCTCCTACGAGCAGTACTTC
d_call: TRBD1
j_call: TRBJ2-7
clone_size: .
v_call: TRBV20-1

cdr3_aa: CASAGLAGGRTGPDTQYF
cdr3_nt: TGTGCCAGCGCTGGACTAGCGGGGGGAAGGACGGGTCCAGATACGCAGTATTTT
d_call: TRBD2
j_call: TRBJ2-3
clone_size: .
v_call: TRBV9

cdr3_aa: CATSSHTEAFF
cdr3_nt: TGTGCCACCAGCAGCCACACTGAAGCTTTCTTT
d_call: .
j_call: TRBJ1-1
clone_size: .
v_call: TRBV15

cdr3_aa: CASNDPGQGGRTDTQYF
cdr3_nt: TGTGCCAGCAATGACCCGGGACAGGGCGGGAGGACAGATACGCAGTATTTT
d_call: .
j_call: TRBJ2-3
clone_size: .
v_call: TRBV25-1

cdr3_aa: CASSVVGGGELFF
cdr3_nt: TGTGCCAGCAGCGTAGTGGGAGGCGGGGAGCTGTTTTTT
d_call: .
j_call: TRBJ2-2
clone_size: .
v_call: TRBV9

cdr3_aa: CASSLGVGGPYEQYF
cdr3_nt: TGTGCCAGCAGTTTAGGCGTCGGGGGACCCTACGAGCAGTACTTC
d_call: .
j_call: TRBJ2-7
clone_size: .
v_call: TRBV28